This passage covers 12 T cell receptor beta chains from one sample sequenced in a study of T cells in women clearing cervical HPV infection. Sequencing used immunoSEQ multiplex PCR; TCRdb keeps in-frame clones, though not all of them. In total, the table holds about 23,000 clones. The material sequenced was blood buffy coat. Receptors were obtained from a woman between 18 and 70 years old with a cervical HPV16 infection that either progressed to CIN3+ or cleared (not recorded which).

This clone is medium-sized by frequency. The observed sequence ends 3 residues before the CDR3 terminus, with the missing tail filled in from the germline J gene. The rearrangement joins TRBV7-9 to TRBJ2-4; tentatively, D is TRBD2 (5 bases). Germline V gene lookup returns CDR1 SEHNR and CDR2 FQNEAQ (reference sequence). The CDR3 runs 15 residues. Trimming left V 1 base short and J 1 base short, with 8 bases between. The DNA read from the CDR3 is TGTGCCAGCAGCTTAGGACCGGGGGCCAAAAACATT. It encodes CASSLGPGAKNI. The entire CDR3 is CASSLGPGAKNIQYF.

Comments on this clone: The read terminates 3 residues ahead of where the CDR3 ends, so the germline J gene completes it. The J gene is TRBJ1-2, the V gene TRBV19; TRBD1 matches 12 bases. Trimming removed 2 bases from V and 6 bases from J; junction bases left unmatched: 7. This CDR3 region has 16 residues. Germline CDR1 reads LNHDA; CDR2 reads SQIVND (reference sequence). CDR3 DNA, as far as it was read: TGTGCCAGTAGTATATTTCCGGGACAGGGGGCGGATGGC. This translates into CASSIFPGQGADG. The CDR3 in full is CASSIFPGQGADGYTF.

Comment on this clone: With the read ending 3 residues before the CDR3 end, the germline J gene is used to fill in that end. The rearrangement uses TRBV6-2 or TRBV6-3 and TRBJ2-3; 11 bases map to TRBD2. The ends lost 7 bases at V and 2 bases at J; junction bases unmatched: 2. Per the germline V gene, CDR1 is MNHEY and CDR2 is SVGEGT. This CDR3 comprises 14 residues. Here the CDR3 reads CASKTSGNTDTQYF. CDR3 DNA, as far as it was read: TGTGCCAGCAAGACTAGCGGGAACACAGATACG.

Worth noting for this clone: Read sequence stops 3 residues before the CDR3 end, and the germline J gene provides the missing end. This chain links TRBV19 with TRBJ2-4, with 10 bases fitting TRBD1. Germline V gene sequence: CDR1 LNHDA, CDR2 SQIVND (reference sequence). The V gene end was trimmed by 5 bases and the J gene end by 2 bases; junction bases not matched to a gene: 9. CDR3 length equals 17 residues. The DNA read from the CDR3 is TGTGCCAGTAGTCCTAGGGGACAGGGGATTACCAAAAACATT. Translation gives CASSPRGQGITKNI. The entire CDR3 protein is CASSPRGQGITKNIQYF.

Concerning this clone itself: The read terminates 3 residues before the CDR3 end, so the remaining end is supplied by the germline J gene. The chain recombines TRBV30 with TRBJ2-7; 9 positions match TRBD1. The germline gives CDR1 GTSNPN, CDR2 SVGIG (reference sequence). There are 13 residues in the CDR3. Trimming cost V 0 bases and J 4 bases; bases outside gene matches: 1. The CDR3 loop is CAWSVGQGYEQYF. The CDR3 bases that were read are TGTGCCTGGAGTGTTGGACAGGGGTACGAG.

CDR3 residues: CASRKTGDKAYGYTF. The CDR3 bases that were read are TGTGCCAGCAGGAAAACAGGGGATAAGGCCTATGGC. The chain employs TRBV2 and TRBJ1-2; 7 bases map to TRBD1. Read coverage stops 3 residues before the CDR3 terminus; the germline J gene supplies the remainder. CDR1 SNHLY and CDR2 FYNNEI come from the germline V gene. V was clipped by 6 bases and J by 4 bases; unmatched bases: 11. This CDR3 comprises 15 residues.

Note on this clone: The CDR3 end falls 3 residues outside the read, so it is completed with the germline J gene. The chain couples TRBV6-2 or TRBV6-3 to TRBJ2-7, with TRBD2 matching 8 bases. Per the germline V gene, CDR1 is MNHEY and CDR2 is SVGEGT. This CDR3 has 14 amino acids. The V segment lost 7 bases and the J segment 3 bases; nucleotides outside the gene matches: 8. The covered CDR3 bases are TGTGCCAGCACCACCCGGGGGGGAGACTACGAG. Residues: CASTTRGGDYE. The CDR3, in full, reads CASTTRGGDYEQYF.

For this clone: The sequenced fragment ends 3 residues before the CDR3 boundary, so the rest is inferred from the germline J gene. The genes are TRBV19 and TRBJ1-2; D remains ambiguous. This CDR3 contains 16 residues. CDR1 is LNHDA and CDR2 is SQIVND in the germline V gene (reference sequence). CDR3 loop: CASSIEAGVGTDTYTF. The CDR3 bases that were read are TGTGCCAGTAGTATAGAGGCGGGAGTAGGCACAGATACC. Supplemented by reference TRBV19 and TRBJ1-2, the full variable domain reads DGGITQSPKYLFRKEGQNVTLSCEQNLNHDAMYWYRQDPGQGLRLIYYSQIVNDFQKGDIAEGYSVSREKKESFPLTVTSAQKNPTAFYLCASSIEAGVGTDTYTFGSGTRLTVV.

With regard to this clone: The read ends 3 residues before the CDR3 terminus; that terminus is restored from the germline J gene. The V gene is TRBV30, the J gene TRBJ2-1; 8 nucleotides align to TRBD2. V lost 3 bases and J lost 3; bases outside the gene matches: 7. CDR1 is GTSNPN, CDR2 SVGIG, per germline (reference sequence). The CDR3 spans 15 residues. Incomplete CDR3 DNA: TGTGCCTGGAGGATGACAAGCGGGAGCTACAATGAG. Translation gives CAWRMTSGSYNE. The full CDR3 protein reads CAWRMTSGSYNEQFF. Filled out from reference TRBV30 and TRBJ2-1, the complete variable domain reads SQTIHQWPATLVQPVGSPLSLECTVEGTSNPNLYWYRQAAGRGLQLLFYSVGIGQISSEVPQNLSASRPQDRQFILSSKKLLLSDSGFYLCAWRMTSGSYNEQFFGPGTRLTVL.

Worth noting for this clone: The observed sequence ends 3 residues before the CDR3 terminus, with the missing tail filled in from the germline J gene. This chain joins TRBV15 and TRBJ1-2, with D perhaps TRBD1 (5 bases). Germline loops: CDR1 LNHNV, CDR2 YYDKDF (reference sequence). This CDR3 has 13 amino acids. CDR3 sequence: CATSRQGTEGYTF. CDR3 DNA (partial): TGTGCCACCAGCAGACAGGGAACGGAAGGC.

Turning to this clone: The read falls 3 residues short of the CDR3 end, and the missing part is taken from the germline J gene. V usage is TRBV19 and J usage is TRBJ1-2, with D perhaps matching TRBD1 (5 bases). The CDR3 covers 14 residues. The germline CDR1 and CDR2 sequences are LNHDA and SQIVND (reference sequence). The sequenced CDR3 bases are TGTGCCAGTAGTTCGCGGACACCTCCCTACGAC. Residues: CASSSRTPPYD. The CDR3 in its entirety is CASSSRTPPYDYTF.

As for this clone: The read falls 3 residues short of the CDR3 end, and the missing part is taken from the germline J gene. The V gene is TRBV12-3 or TRBV12-4, the J gene TRBJ2-7, with TRBD2 matching over 8 bases. V gave up 5 bases and J gave up 0 bases; unmatched junction bases: 6. The CDR3 is 15 residues long. The sequenced CDR3 bases are TGTGCCAGCAGTCAACTAGCGGCCACCTCCTACGAG. Its translation is CASSQLAATSYE. The entire CDR3 protein is CASSQLAATSYEQYF.